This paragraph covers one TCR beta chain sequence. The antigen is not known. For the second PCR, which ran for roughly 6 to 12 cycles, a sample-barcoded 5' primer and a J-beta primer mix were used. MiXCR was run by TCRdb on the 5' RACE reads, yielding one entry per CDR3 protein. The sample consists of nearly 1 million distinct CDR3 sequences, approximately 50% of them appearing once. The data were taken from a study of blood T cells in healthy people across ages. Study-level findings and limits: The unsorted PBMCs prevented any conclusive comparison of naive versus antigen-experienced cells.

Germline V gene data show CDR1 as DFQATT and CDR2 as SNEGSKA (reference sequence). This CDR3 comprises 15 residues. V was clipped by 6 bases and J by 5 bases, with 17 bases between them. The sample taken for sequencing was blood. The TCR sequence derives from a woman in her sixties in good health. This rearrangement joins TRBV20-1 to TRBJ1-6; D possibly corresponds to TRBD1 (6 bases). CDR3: CSASLGGRNNSPLHF. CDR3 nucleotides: TGCAGTGCCAGTCTCGGGGGGCGTAATAATTCACCCCTCCACTTT.